The next 12 T cell receptor beta chains were all read from a single sample in a study of cytomegalovirus exposure and HLA in healthy donors. The primer mix had 60 Vbeta and 13 Jbeta primers. TCRdb keeps only in-frame clones here, not all; method: immunoSEQ multiplex PCR. This repertoire shows some 150,000 clones, roughly 79% found once; its top ten account for 4.9%. The sample was PBMCs. The receptors shown here come from a young woman in good health and CMV-seropositive.

V usage is TRBV2 and J usage is TRBJ2-7; possibly TRBD1 for D (6 bases). CDR1 and CDR2 (germline): SNHLY, FYNNEI. The V end lost 5 bases, the J end lost 0 bases, and 11 bases lay between the germline ends. CDR3 length: 14 amino acids. The DNA of the CDR3 is TGTGCCAGCAGTCTGGACAGTAGCTCCTACGAGCAGTACTTC. It specifies CASSLDSSSYEQYF.

J is TRBJ2-2 and V is TRBV21-1; the D segment call TRBD1 is taken from the table without a DNA check. TRBV21-1 is a recognized pseudogene. The CDR3 runs 17 residues. The CDR3 DNA follows: TGTGCCAGCAGCCAGAGAGGACAGGGGACGAACACCGGGGAGCTGTTTTTT. Protein: CASSQRGQGTNTGELFF.

This clone showed up just once. CDR3 sequence reads: CASRYGITGGEQYF. For the CDR3, the DNA is TGTGCCAGCAGGTATGGGATCACAGGGGGAGAACAGTACTTC. This chain uses TRBV5-6 with TRBJ2-7; 8 nucleotides line up with TRBD1. The V gene's germline CDR1 is SGHDT and CDR2 YYEEEE. The J segment lost 10 bases and the V segment lost 5 bases, leaving 14 bases of the junction unmatched. The CDR3 contains 14 residues.

Concerning this clone itself: Its ends do not fully match the called genes, so a read error is possible. This chain uses TRBV7-8 with TRBJ2-4; 15 bases are a match to TRBD2. The V gene's germline CDR1 is SGHVS and CDR2 FQNEAQ. The CDR3 loop spans 15 amino acids. CDR3 protein: CASSSGLAGGPGWDF. CDR3 DNA sequence: TGTGCCAGCAGCTCCGGACTAGCGGGGGGGCCTGGCTGGGACTTC.

The chain joins TRBV13 to TRBJ2-7; 10 nucleotides align to TRBD1. Trimming took 5 bases from V and 4 from J; bases not matched to a gene: 8. The CDR3 is 15 residues long. Germline V gives CDR1 PRHDT, CDR2 FYEKMQ (reference sequence). The CDR3 sequence: CASSPPAGQGYEQYF. CDR3 bases: TGTGCCAGCAGCCCCCCGGCGGGACAGGGGTACGAGCAGTACTTC.

The CDR3 sequence: CASSVNGGEQYF. The DNA of the CDR3 is TGTGCCAGCAGCGTGAACGGGGGAGAGCAGTACTTC. The V call is TRBV9, the J call TRBJ2-7, with a tentative D call TRBD2 (6 bases). The CDR3 contains 12 residues. V lost 2 bases and J lost 7, with 10 bases in between. Germline V lookup: CDR1 SGDLS, CDR2 YYNGEE.

The rearrangement joins TRBV19 to TRBJ2-1, with 7 bases matching TRBD2. Germline values: CDR1 LNHDA, CDR2 SQIVND (reference sequence). V gave up 7 bases and J gave up 5 bases; unmatched junction bases: 8. The CDR3 is made up of 14 amino acids. The CDR3 loop is CASTHQRGDNEQFF. CDR3 coding DNA: TGTGCCAGTACTCATCAGCGGGGAGACAATGAGCAGTTCTTC. The full variable domain, with the rest looked up from reference TRBV19 and TRBJ2-1, is DGGITQSPKYLFRKEGQNVTLSCEQNLNHDAMYWYRQDPGQGLRLIYYSQIVNDFQKGDIAEGYSVSREKKESFPLTVTSAQKNPTAFYLCASTHQRGDNEQFFGPGTRLTVL.

The CDR3 nucleotides read TGTGCCAGCAGCTATCTGTTAGGACAGGGGGCGCCCGACTATGGCTACACCTTC. Protein sequence: CASSYLLGQGAPDYGYTF. This chain joins TRBV9 and TRBJ1-2; 11 positions agree with TRBD1. CDR3 length: 18 amino acids. Trimming removed 4 bases from V and 3 bases from J; junction bases left unmatched: 14. Germline V gene lookup returns CDR1 SGDLS and CDR2 YYNGEE.

Points on this clone: Compared with germline, one end of the junction differs, possibly owing to a read error. The CDR3 region is CASSIYQGSPGANGLTF. CDR3 DNA sequence: TGTGCCAGTAGTATTTACCAGGGGTCTCCTGGGGCCAACGGCCTGACTTTC. V gene TRBV19 combines with J gene TRBJ2-6; the D gene is possibly TRBD1 (6 bases). The CDR3 contains 17 residues. Germline-derived CDR1 and CDR2 are LNHDA and SQIVND (reference sequence).

The CDR3 spells CAWSAGHGARGLETQYF. The CDR3 DNA is TGTGCCTGGAGTGCCGGGCATGGGGCCCGGGGGTTGGAGACCCAGTACTTC. The chain has TRBV30 and TRBJ2-5; possible D gene TRBD2, 6 bases. V gave up 1 base and J gave up 5 bases, with 23 bases separating them. There are 17 residues in the CDR3. From germline, CDR1 is GTSNPN and CDR2 SVGIG (reference sequence).

This sequence joins TRBV19 and TRBJ2-5; D remains ambiguous. Germline values: CDR1 LNHDA, CDR2 SQIVND (reference sequence). The CDR3 consists of 12 residues. V lost 10 bases, J lost 5 bases, and 14 bases lay in between. The CDR3 sequence: CATADPRETQYF. As DNA, the CDR3 is TGTGCCACCGCTGATCCTCGGGAGACCCAGTACTTC. The full variable domain, completed using reference TRBV19 and TRBJ2-5, is DGGITQSPKYLFRKEGQNVTLSCEQNLNHDAMYWYRQDPGQGLRLIYYSQIVNDFQKGDIAEGYSVSREKKESFPLTVTSAQKNPTAFYLCATADPRETQYFGPGTRLLVL.

V usage is TRBV19 and J usage is TRBJ1-1; D gene unclear. The germline CDR1 and CDR2 sequences are LNHDA and SQIVND (reference sequence). V was trimmed by 0 bases and J by 9 bases, leaving 11 bases between them. The CDR3 is 13 amino acids. The CDR3 DNA reads TGTGCCAGTAGTATAGATTTAGAGGAGCAAGCTTTCTTT. Its translation is CASSIDLEEQAFF.